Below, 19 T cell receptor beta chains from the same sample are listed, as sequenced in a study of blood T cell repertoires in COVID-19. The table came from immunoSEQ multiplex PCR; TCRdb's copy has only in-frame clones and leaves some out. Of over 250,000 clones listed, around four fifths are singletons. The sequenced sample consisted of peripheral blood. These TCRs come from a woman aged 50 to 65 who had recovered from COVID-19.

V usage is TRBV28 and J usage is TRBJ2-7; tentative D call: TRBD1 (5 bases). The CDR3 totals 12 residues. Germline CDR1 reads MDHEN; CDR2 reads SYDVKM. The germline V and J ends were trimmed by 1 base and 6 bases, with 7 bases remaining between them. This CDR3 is CASSLLGREQYF. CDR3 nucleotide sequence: TGTGCCAGCAGTTTATTGGGGCGCGAGCAGTACTTC.

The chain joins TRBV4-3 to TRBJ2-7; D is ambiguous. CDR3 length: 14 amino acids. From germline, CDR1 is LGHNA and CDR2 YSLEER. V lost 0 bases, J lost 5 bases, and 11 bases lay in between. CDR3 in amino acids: CASSQDRNRDEQYF. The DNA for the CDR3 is TGCGCCAGCAGCCAAGATAGAAACAGAGACGAGCAGTACTTC.

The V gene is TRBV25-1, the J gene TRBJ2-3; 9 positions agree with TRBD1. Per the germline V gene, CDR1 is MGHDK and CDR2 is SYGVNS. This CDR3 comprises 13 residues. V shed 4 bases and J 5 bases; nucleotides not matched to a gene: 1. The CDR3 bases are TGTGCCAGCAGTGGGACAGGGGTAGATACGCAGTATTTT. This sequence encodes CASSGTGVDTQYF. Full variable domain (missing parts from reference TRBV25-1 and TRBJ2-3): EADIYQTPRYLVIGTGKKITLECSQTMGHDKMYWYQQDPGMELHLIHYSYGVNSTEKGDLSSESTVSRIRTEHFPLTLESARPSHTSQYLCASSGTGVDTQYFGPGTRLTVL.

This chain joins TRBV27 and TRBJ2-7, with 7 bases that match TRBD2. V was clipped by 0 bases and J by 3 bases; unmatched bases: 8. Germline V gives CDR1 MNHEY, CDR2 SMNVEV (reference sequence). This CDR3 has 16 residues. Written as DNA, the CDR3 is TGTGCCAGCAGTTTATCGGGGGGGGTCCACCACTACGAGCAGTACTTC. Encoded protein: CASSLSGGVHHYEQYF.

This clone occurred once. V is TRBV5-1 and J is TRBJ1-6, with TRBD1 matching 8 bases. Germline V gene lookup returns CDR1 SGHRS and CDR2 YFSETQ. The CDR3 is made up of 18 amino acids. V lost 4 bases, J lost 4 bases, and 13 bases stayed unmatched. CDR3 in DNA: TGCGCCAGCAGCGAGGGGACAGGTCGACTCAGTTATAATTCACCCCTCCACTTT. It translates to CASSEGTGRLSYNSPLHF.

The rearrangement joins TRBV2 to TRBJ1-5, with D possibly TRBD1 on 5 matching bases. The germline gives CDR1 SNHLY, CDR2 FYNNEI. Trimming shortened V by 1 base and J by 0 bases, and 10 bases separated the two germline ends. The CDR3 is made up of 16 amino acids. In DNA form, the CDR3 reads TGTGCCAGCAGTGAAGTGCAGGGCCATAGCAATCAGCCCCAGCATTTT. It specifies CASSEVQGHSNQPQHF.

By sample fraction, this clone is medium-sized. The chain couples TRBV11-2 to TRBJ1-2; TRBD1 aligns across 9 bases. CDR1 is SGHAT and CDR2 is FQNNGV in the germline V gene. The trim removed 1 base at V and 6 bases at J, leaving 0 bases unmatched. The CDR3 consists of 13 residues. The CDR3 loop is CASSLGTGDGYTF. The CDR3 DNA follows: TGTGCCAGCAGCTTAGGGACAGGGGATGGCTACACCTTC.

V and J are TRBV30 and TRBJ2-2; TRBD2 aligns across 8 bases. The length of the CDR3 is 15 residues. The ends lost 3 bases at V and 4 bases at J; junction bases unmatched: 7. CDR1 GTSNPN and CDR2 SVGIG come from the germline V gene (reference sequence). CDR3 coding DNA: TGTGCCTGGAGCAAGGCGGGGGGTGGCACCGGGGAGCTGTTTTTT. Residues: CAWSKAGGGTGELFF.

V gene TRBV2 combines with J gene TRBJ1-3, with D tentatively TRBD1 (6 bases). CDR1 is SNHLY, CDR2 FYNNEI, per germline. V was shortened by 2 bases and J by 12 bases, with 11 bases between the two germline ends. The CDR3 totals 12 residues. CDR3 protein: CASSERRQDIYF. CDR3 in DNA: TGTGCCAGCAGTGAAAGAAGACAGGACATATATTTT.

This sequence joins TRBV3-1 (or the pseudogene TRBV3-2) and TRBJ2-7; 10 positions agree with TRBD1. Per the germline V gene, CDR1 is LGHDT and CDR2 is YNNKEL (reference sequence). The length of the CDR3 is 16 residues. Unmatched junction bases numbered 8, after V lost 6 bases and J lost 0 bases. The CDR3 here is CASSQKRTGGSYEQYF. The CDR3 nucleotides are TGTGCCAGCAGTCAGAAGCGGACAGGGGGCTCCTACGAGCAGTACTTC.

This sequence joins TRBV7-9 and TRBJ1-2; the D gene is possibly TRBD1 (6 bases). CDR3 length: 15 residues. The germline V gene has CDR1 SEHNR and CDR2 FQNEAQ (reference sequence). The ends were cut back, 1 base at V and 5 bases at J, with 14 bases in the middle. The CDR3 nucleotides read TGTGCCAGCAGCTTAGAGGGGGGGCTGAGGTATGGCTACACCTTC. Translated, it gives CASSLEGGLRYGYTF.

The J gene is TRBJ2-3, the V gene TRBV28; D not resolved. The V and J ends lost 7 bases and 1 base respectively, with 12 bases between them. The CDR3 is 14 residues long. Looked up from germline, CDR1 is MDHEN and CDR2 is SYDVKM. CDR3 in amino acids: CASKLRRGTDTQYF. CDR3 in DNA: TGTGCCAGCAAGTTGCGGAGAGGCACAGATACGCAGTATTTT. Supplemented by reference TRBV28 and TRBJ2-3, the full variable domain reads DVKVTQSSRYLVKRTGEKVFLECVQDMDHENMFWYRQDPGLGLRLIYFSYDVKMKEKGDIPEGYSVSREKKERFSLILESASTNQTSMYLCASKLRRGTDTQYFGPGTRLTVL.

The CDR3 spells CASSIGRGSYNEQFF. Here the CDR3 DNA reads TGTGCCAGTAGTATTGGGCGGGGATCCTACAATGAGCAGTTCTTC. The rearrangement links TRBV19 to TRBJ2-1; tentative D call: TRBD2 (6 bases). Germline CDR1 LNHDA, CDR2 SQIVND (reference sequence). This CDR3 is built from 15 residues. The V end was cut by 3 bases, the J end by 1 base, with 10 bases between.

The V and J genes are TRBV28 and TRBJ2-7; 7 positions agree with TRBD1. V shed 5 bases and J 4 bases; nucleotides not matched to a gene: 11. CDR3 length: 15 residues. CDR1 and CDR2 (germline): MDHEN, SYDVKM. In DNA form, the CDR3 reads TGTGCCAGCAGTAGGGGGCAGGGGTTAACGTACGAGCAGTACTTC. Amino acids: CASSRGQGLTYEQYF.

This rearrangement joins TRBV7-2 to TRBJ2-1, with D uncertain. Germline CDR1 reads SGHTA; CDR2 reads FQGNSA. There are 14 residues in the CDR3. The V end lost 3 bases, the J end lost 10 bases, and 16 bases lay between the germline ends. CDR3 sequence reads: CASSFRVPLGEQFF. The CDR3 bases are TGTGCCAGCAGCTTTAGAGTGCCACTCGGGGAGCAGTTCTTC.

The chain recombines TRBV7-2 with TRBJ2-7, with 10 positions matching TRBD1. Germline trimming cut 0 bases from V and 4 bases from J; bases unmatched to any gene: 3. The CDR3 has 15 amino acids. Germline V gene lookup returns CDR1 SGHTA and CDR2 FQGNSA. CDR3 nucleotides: TGTGCCAGCAGCTTAGCGGGGGACAGGGGATACGAGCAGTACTTC. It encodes CASSLAGDRGYEQYF.

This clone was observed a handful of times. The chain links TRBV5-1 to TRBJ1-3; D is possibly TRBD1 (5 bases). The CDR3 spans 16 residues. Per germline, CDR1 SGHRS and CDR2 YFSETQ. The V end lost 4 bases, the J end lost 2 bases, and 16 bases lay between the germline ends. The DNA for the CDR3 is TGCGCCAGCAGCCCGGGACTACCTGACGCTGGAAACACCATATATTTT. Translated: CASSPGLPDAGNTIYF.

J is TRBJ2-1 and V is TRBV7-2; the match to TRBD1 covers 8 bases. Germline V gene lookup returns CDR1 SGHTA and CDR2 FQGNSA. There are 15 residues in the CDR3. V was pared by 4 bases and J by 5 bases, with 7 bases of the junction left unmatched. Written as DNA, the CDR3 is TGTGCCAGCAGCTCAGTCGGGACAGGCAACAATGAGCAGTTCTTC. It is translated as CASSSVGTGNNEQFF.

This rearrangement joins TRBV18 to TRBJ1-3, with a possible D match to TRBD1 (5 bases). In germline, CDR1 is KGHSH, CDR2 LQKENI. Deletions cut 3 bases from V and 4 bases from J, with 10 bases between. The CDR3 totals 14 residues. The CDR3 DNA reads TGTGCCAGCTCACCTGGAGGGGTAGGAAACACCATATATTTT. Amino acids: CASSPGGVGNTIYF.